What follows describes a single TCR beta chain. Assay used: immunoSEQ multiplex PCR; TCRdb lists only in-frame clones, some missing. This sample has a few hundred thousand clones, with about four fifths found just once. CDR1 and CDR2 from the germline V gene are SGHVS and FNYEAQ. This CDR3 is 14 amino acids long. The V gene lost 1 base and the J gene lost 8 bases, with 11 bases spanning the gap. The source of the sample is a study of blood T cell repertoires in COVID-19. About the research overall: Samples representing acute and convalescent COVID-19 were sourced from the United States, Italy and Spain. Sample material is recorded as cDNA or gDNA derived from T cells, B-cell-depleted T cells, or PBMCs.

The sample was peripheral blood. This TCR was recovered from a man aged 50 to 59 with active or convalescent COVID-19. V is TRBV7-6 and J is TRBJ1-4; no clear D. The CDR3 DNA follows: TGTGCCAGCAGCTTAGTCGGGTTTGGGGAAAAACTGTTTTTT. This encodes CASSLVGFGEKLFF.